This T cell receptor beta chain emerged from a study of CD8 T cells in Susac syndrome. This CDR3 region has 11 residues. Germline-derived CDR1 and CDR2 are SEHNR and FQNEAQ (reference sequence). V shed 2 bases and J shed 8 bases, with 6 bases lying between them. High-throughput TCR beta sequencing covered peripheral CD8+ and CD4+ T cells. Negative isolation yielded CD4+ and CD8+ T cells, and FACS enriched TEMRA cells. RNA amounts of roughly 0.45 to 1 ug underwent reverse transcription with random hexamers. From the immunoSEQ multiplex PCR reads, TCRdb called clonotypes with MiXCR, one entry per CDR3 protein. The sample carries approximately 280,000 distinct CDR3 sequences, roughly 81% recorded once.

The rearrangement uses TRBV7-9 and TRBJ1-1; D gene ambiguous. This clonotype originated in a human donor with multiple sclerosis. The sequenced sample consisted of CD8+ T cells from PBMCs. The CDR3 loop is CASSLLPEAFF. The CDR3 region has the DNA TGTGCCAGCAGCTTATTACCCGAAGCTTTCTTT.